This T cell receptor (beta chain) comes out of a study of T cell repertoires in cytomegalovirus infection. TCRdb itself ran the reads through MiXCR, one entry per CDR3 protein. The profile covers fewer than 300,000 distinct CDR3 sequences, with 20% to 30% appearing a single time and approximately 15% taken by the ten largest. V was clipped by 4 bases and J by 1 base, with 11 bases between them. CDR3 size: 15 residues. In germline, CDR1 is LNHDA, CDR2 SQIVND (reference sequence). The sample comprised PBMCs. The clonotype was recovered from a human donor in good health (CMV status not recorded). Some clones in this sample may be carry-over from other donors' samples. The chain uses TRBV19 and TRBJ1-5, with a tentative D call TRBD1 (6 bases). In DNA, the CDR3 is TGTGCCAGTAGTAGCGGACAGTCCAGCAATCAGCCCCAGCATTTT. Protein sequence: CASSSGQSSNQPQHF.